The next 30 T cell receptor beta chains were all read from a single sample in a study of vaccination and CD4 T cells after COVID-19. Sequenced with the Oncomine TCR Beta short-read assay was DNA taken from cultured CD4+ T cells. TCRdb re-called the PCR reads with MiXCR, one entry per CDR3 protein. Seen here are more than 13,000 distinct CDR3 sequences, roughly 26% observed once, and the top ten hold roughly a sixth. For these TCRs, the target antigens are not known. Treatment defined: roughly nine-day PBMC culture with coronavirus spike peptide pools or control peptides (ViraFEST assay). The source was CD4+ T cells from blood, cultured in vitro, collected after SARS-CoV-2 vaccination. The receptors originated from a human donor who had recovered from COVID-19.

This clonotype was counted between two and nine times. V usage is TRBV5-4 and J usage is TRBJ2-3; 8 bases fit TRBD2. This CDR3 contains 14 residues. The trim removed 3 bases at V and 0 bases at J, leaving 0 bases unmatched. CDR1 and CDR2 from the germline V gene are SGHNT and YYREEE (reference sequence). This CDR3 is CASSSGGSTDTQYF. In DNA, the CDR3 is TGTGCCAGCAGCTCGGGGGGGAGCACAGATACGCAGTATTTT. The full variable domain, its missing parts supplied by reference TRBV5-4 and TRBJ2-3, is ETGVTQSPTHLIKTRGQQVTLRCSSQSGHNTVSWYQQALGQGPQFIFQYYREEENGRGNFPPRFSGLQFPNYSSELNVNALELDDSALYLCASSSGGSTDTQYFGPGTRLTVL.

This chain joins TRBV20-1 and TRBJ2-7; D might be TRBD2 (6 bases). Germline assignment: CDR1 DFQATT and CDR2 SNEGSKA (reference sequence). V was clipped by 3 bases and J by 12 bases, with 18 bases between them. CDR3 size: 12 residues. CDR3 DNA: TGCAGTGCTAGCGGGAGTCGCCTTGAGGCGTACTTC. Amino acid sequence: CSASGSRLEAYF.

This clonotype occurred a few times. This sequence joins TRBV5-1 and TRBJ1-6; TRBD1 matches at 8 bases. The CDR3 runs 15 residues. CDR1 is SGHRS and CDR2 is YFSETQ in the germline V gene. Trimming cost V 4 bases and J 8 bases; bases outside gene matches: 8. CDR3 sequence reads: CASSLDRAKDSPLHF. The CDR3 nucleotides are TGCGCCAGCAGCCTGGACAGGGCCAAGGATTCACCCCTCCACTTT.

This clonotype showed up just a few times. The chain recombines TRBV27 with TRBJ2-2, with D perhaps TRBD1 (6 bases). Germline lookup yields CDR1 MNHEY and CDR2 SMNVEV (reference sequence). This CDR3 has 15 residues. With 4 bases removed from V and 6 bases from J, the gap between germline ends came to 15 bases. The CDR3 loop reads CASSSQGLIAGELFF. The CDR3 DNA reads as TGTGCCAGCAGTTCCCAGGGGCTGATAGCCGGGGAGCTGTTTTTT.

This clonotype showed up just a few times. V gene TRBV4-1 combines with J gene TRBJ1-2, with a tentative D call TRBD1 (6 bases). The CDR3 spans 15 residues. Trimming took off 4 bases at V and 0 bases at J, with 12 bases between the two ends. Germline V gene lookup returns CDR1 MGHRA and CDR2 YSYEKL. As DNA, the CDR3 is TGCGCCAGCAGCCGGGGGGAGGGGGCTAACTATGGCTACACCTTC. It specifies CASSRGEGANYGYTF.

The rearrangement joins TRBV20-1 to TRBJ1-1, with D maybe TRBD1 (5 bases). V lost 1 base, J lost 3 bases, and 12 bases lay in between. The CDR3 sequence is 14 residues long. Germline V gene sequence: CDR1 DFQATT, CDR2 SNEGSKA (reference sequence). The CDR3 spells CSARGGGGYTEAFF. The CDR3 nucleotides read TGCAGTGCTAGAGGGGGTGGGGGGTACACTGAAGCTTTCTTT.

The chain recombines TRBV19 with TRBJ2-7, with a possible D match to TRBD2 (6 bases). The V end was cut by 3 bases, the J end by 2 bases, with 11 bases between. Germline V gene lookup returns CDR1 LNHDA and CDR2 SQIVND (reference sequence). There are 14 residues in the CDR3. CDR3 loop: CASSILGGPYEQYF. The DNA for the CDR3 is TGTGCCAGTAGTATTCTCGGGGGTCCCTACGAGCAGTACTTC.

The chain couples TRBV11-2 to TRBJ2-5; D gene unclear. Germline CDR1 reads SGHAT; CDR2 reads FQNNGV. CDR3 length: 13 amino acids. Trimming stripped 5 bases from V and 2 bases from J, with 9 bases between. Here the CDR3 reads CASSPSRQETQYF. Written as DNA, the CDR3 is TGTGCCAGCAGCCCCTCGCGGCAAGAGACCCAGTACTTC.

The rearrangement links TRBV20-1 to TRBJ1-5; 7 bases agree with TRBD1. The CDR3 sequence is 15 residues long. The germline CDR1 and CDR2 sequences are DFQATT and SNEGSKA (reference sequence). Trimming cost V 5 bases and J 3 bases; bases outside gene matches: 10. CDR3 DNA sequence: TGCAGTGCTGGGCATCGACAGGGTAACAATCAGCCCCAGCATTTT. It codes for CSAGHRQGNNQPQHF.

The sample holds a few counts of this clonotype. This chain joins TRBV19 and TRBJ1-2, with D hard to call. Germline CDR1 and CDR2: LNHDA and SQIVND (reference sequence). Trimming cost V 3 bases and J 7 bases, with 12 bases left between them. This CDR3 is built from 13 residues. In DNA, the CDR3 is TGTGCCAGTAGTATCAAGGGCCTCTCTGGCTACACCTTC. It specifies CASSIKGLSGYTF.

The chain has TRBV5-4 and TRBJ2-2, with no clear D. Germline V gives CDR1 SGHNT, CDR2 YYREEE (reference sequence). Trimming removed 2 bases from V and 3 bases from J, with 11 bases in between. The CDR3 is 15 amino acids. The CDR3 sequence is CASSLMERHTGELFF. CDR3 DNA sequence: TGTGCCAGCAGCTTAATGGAGCGACACACCGGGGAGCTGTTTTTT.

Relative to its sample, this clonotype is medium-sized. This chain links TRBV20-1 with TRBJ1-3; maybe TRBD1 (6 bases). Per the germline V gene, CDR1 is DFQATT and CDR2 is SNEGSKA (reference sequence). V was clipped by 1 base and J by 2 bases, with 9 bases between them. This CDR3 has 14 amino acids. CDR3 region: CSARVSGAGNTIYF. The DNA for the CDR3 is TGCAGTGCTAGAGTTTCAGGGGCTGGAAACACCATATATTTT.

The chain couples TRBV7-6 to TRBJ2-6; 8 bases line up with TRBD2. The CDR3 spans 17 residues. CDR1 and CDR2 (germline): SGHVS, FNYEAQ. V was clipped by 1 base and J by 2 bases; unmatched bases: 4. CDR3 DNA sequence: TGTGCCAGCAGCTTAGTGAGCGGGAGAACTGGGGCCAACGTCCTGACTTTC. This codes for CASSLVSGRTGANVLTF.

Relative to its sample, this clonotype is medium-sized. V usage is TRBV29-1 and J usage is TRBJ1-2; 7 bases align to TRBD1. With 0 bases clipped from V and 4 bases from J, the junction kept 5 bases outside the gene matches. The length of the CDR3 is 14 residues. The germline CDR1 and CDR2 sequences are SQVTM and ANQGSEA. The CDR3 region has the DNA TGCAGCGTTGAAGATCCTAGGGGGCCCTATGGCTACACCTTC. Translation gives CSVEDPRGPYGYTF.

The table lists this clonotype with a few counts. The chain is built from TRBV28 and TRBJ1-5; D ambiguous. The CDR3 runs 15 residues. The V and J ends lost 7 bases and 4 bases respectively, with 17 bases between them. Germline lookup yields CDR1 MDHEN and CDR2 SYDVKM. The CDR3: CASIFSRVGNQPQHF. CDR3 DNA: TGTGCCAGCATTTTTAGTCGGGTGGGGAATCAGCCCCAGCATTTT.

With respect to this clonotype: The CDR3 end shows no conserved phenylalanine or tryptophan, and so a read error is likely. The rearrangement joins TRBV27 to TRBJ1-2, with 9 bases aligning to TRBD1. The J segment lost 3 bases and the V segment lost 8 bases, leaving 4 bases of the junction unmatched. CDR1 MNHEY and CDR2 SMNVEV come from the germline V gene (reference sequence). The CDR3 has 13 amino acids. The CDR3 bases are TGTGCCAGCGGGGACAGGGTTCACTATGGCTACACCGTC. The encoded protein is CASGDRVHYGYTV.

This sequence joins TRBV10-1 and TRBJ1-3, with D uncertain. The V gene lost 3 bases and the J gene lost 4 bases, with 7 bases spanning the gap. The CDR3 sequence is 13 residues long. Germline-derived CDR1 and CDR2 are WNHNN and SYGVQD (reference sequence). CDR3 nucleotide sequence: TGCGCCAGCAGTGACGGACCGGGAAACACCATATATTTT. Translating gives CASSDGPGNTIYF.

This clonotype was observed a few times. This chain links TRBV2 with TRBJ2-5; TRBD1 agrees at 7 bases. The germline V gene encodes CDR1 SNHLY and CDR2 FYNNEI. V trimming: 2 bases; J trimming: 5 bases; junction bases outside the gene matches: 11. CDR3 size: 16 residues. CDR3 nucleotides: TGTGCCAGCAGTGAAACCGGGACAGCAAGAAGGGAGACCCAGTACTTC. Translated, it gives CASSETGTARRETQYF.

This chain links TRBV29-1 with TRBJ1-1; unclear D gene. The CDR3 covers 11 residues. The germline gives CDR1 SQVTM, CDR2 ANQGSEA. V was trimmed by 6 bases and J by 0 bases, leaving 5 bases between them. DNA for the CDR3: TGCAGCGTCGCGATGAACACTGAAGCTTTCTTT. Translating it yields CSVAMNTEAFF.

The chain couples TRBV15 to TRBJ2-7, with 8 positions matching TRBD1. J was trimmed by 4 bases and V by 5 bases; bases with no gene match: 10. The length of the CDR3 is 15 residues. The germline gives CDR1 LNHNV, CDR2 YYDKDF (reference sequence). This CDR3 is CATSVEQGVRYEQYF. The CDR3 DNA reads as TGTGCCACCAGCGTAGAACAGGGGGTGAGATACGAGCAGTACTTC.

This clonotype was recorded a few times. The chain recombines TRBV21-1 with TRBJ1-1. TRBV21-1 is labeled a pseudogene. The CDR3 is 18 residues long. The CDR3 nucleotides read TGTGCCAGCTTTAAGGGCCGAACACTGAAGCTTTCTGGGACTGAAGCTTTCTTT. Its protein product is CASFKGRTLKLSGTEAFF.

The rearrangement joins TRBV6-2 or TRBV6-3 to TRBJ1-1; weak D call: TRBD1 (5 bases). Trimming removed 0 bases from V and 6 bases from J, with 14 bases in between. CDR1 and CDR2 (germline): MNHEY, SVGEGT. The CDR3 runs 15 residues. CDR3 in amino acids: CASSYSWQGASEAFF. The DNA for the CDR3 is TGTGCCAGCAGTTACTCATGGCAGGGTGCTTCTGAAGCTTTCTTT.

This clonotype was detected a few times. The chain has TRBV27 and TRBJ2-7; D might be TRBD2 (6 bases). The CDR3 sequence is 16 residues long. The V and J ends lost 0 bases and 0 bases respectively, with 12 bases between them. Per germline, CDR1 MNHEY and CDR2 SMNVEV (reference sequence). CDR3 in amino acids: CASSLSPAGTSYEQYF. DNA for the CDR3: TGTGCCAGCAGTTTATCCCCAGCGGGCACCTCCTACGAGCAGTACTTC.

The chain uses TRBV21-1 and TRBJ1-4. TRBV21-1 is a pseudogene. This CDR3 has 13 residues. The DNA for the CDR3 is TGTGCCAGCAGCCAAGGGTGGCGGGGAAAACTGTTTTTT. Its protein is CASSQGWRGKLFF.

This clonotype has a handful of counts. V and J are TRBV7-2 and TRBJ2-7, with no clear D. Germline V gene sequence: CDR1 SGHTA, CDR2 FQGNSA. CDR3 size: 13 residues. Trimming cost V 1 base and J 3 bases, with 7 bases left between them. CDR3 coding DNA: TGTGCCAGCAGCTTAGGGGCCGGCTACGAGCAGTACTTC. The encoded protein is CASSLGAGYEQYF.

In its sample, this clonotype was seen once. V is TRBV7-2 and J is TRBJ1-1; D gene unclear. Trimming took 2 bases from V and 5 from J, leaving 3 bases between them. Germline values: CDR1 SGHTA, CDR2 FQGNSA. This CDR3 comprises 11 residues. The CDR3: CASSLSTEAFF. The CDR3 bases are TGTGCCAGCAGCTTATCGACTGAAGCTTTCTTT.

V and J are TRBV3-1 and TRBJ2-5; D is unclear. Looked up from germline, CDR1 is LGHDT and CDR2 is YNNKEL (reference sequence). Trimming took 1 base from V and 5 from J, leaving 17 bases between them. The length of the CDR3 is 16 residues. For the CDR3, the DNA is TGTGCCAGCAGCCAAGGAGCGCGGCGGATGCAGGAGACCCAGTACTTC. This codes for CASSQGARRMQETQYF.

The J gene is TRBJ1-2, the V gene TRBV4-3; no reliable D call. V lost 0 bases, J lost 4 bases, and 9 bases lay in between. The CDR3 length is 14 residues. CDR1 is LGHNA and CDR2 is YSLEER in the germline V gene. CDR3 sequence reads: CASSQEGRGYGYTF. As DNA, the CDR3 is TGCGCCAGCAGCCAAGAAGGGCGCGGCTATGGCTACACCTTC.

This chain links TRBV18 with TRBJ2-7, with 10 bases lining up with TRBD2. This CDR3 comprises 17 residues. From germline, CDR1 is KGHSH and CDR2 LQKENI. The V gene end was trimmed by 2 bases and the J gene end by 3 bases; junction bases not matched to a gene: 10. This CDR3 reads CASSPLARSGRLYEQYF. The CDR3 DNA reads TGTGCCAGCTCACCATTGGCCCGTAGCGGGAGGCTCTACGAGCAGTACTTC.

This clonotype appeared a few times. The chain employs TRBV28 and TRBJ1-3; D is ambiguous. The V end was cut by 6 bases, the J end by 0 bases, with 12 bases between. Germline CDR1 reads MDHEN; CDR2 reads SYDVKM. CDR3 length: 15 amino acids. The CDR3 DNA sequence: TGTGCCAGCAGAGTCGGACGCCACTCTGGAAACACCATATATTTT. Amino acid sequence: CASRVGRHSGNTIYF.